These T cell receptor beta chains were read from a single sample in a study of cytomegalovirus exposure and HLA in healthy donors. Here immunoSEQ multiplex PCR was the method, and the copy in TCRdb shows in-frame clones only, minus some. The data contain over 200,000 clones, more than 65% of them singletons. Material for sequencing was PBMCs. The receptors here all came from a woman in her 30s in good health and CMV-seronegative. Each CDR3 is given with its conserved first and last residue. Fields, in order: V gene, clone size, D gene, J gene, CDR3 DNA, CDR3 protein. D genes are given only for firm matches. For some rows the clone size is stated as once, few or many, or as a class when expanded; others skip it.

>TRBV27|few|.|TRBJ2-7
TGTGCCAGCAGTTTATCAAAGCTACCCTACGAGCAGTACTTC
CASSLSKLPYEQYF
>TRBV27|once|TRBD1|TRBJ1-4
TGTGCCAGCAGTTCCCGGGACAGGGGGCTGGGAACTAATGAAAAACTGTTTTTT
CASSSRDRGLGTNEKLFF
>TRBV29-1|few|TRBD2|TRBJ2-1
TGCAGCGTTGTTCTAGCGGGGGCCCCGACCTACAATGAGCAGTTCTTC
CSVVLAGAPTYNEQFF
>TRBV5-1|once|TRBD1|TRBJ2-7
TGCGCCAGCAGCTTCAACAGGGGGCTCTTCGAGCAGTACTTC
CASSFNRGLFEQYF
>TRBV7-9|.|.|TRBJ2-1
TGTGCCAGCAGCTTATTAGCTAGCTCCTACAATGAGCAGTTCTTC
CASSLLASSYNEQFF
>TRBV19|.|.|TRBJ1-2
TGTGCCAGTATTGGGATACAGGGCTTCGACTATGGCTACACCTTC
CASIGIQGFDYGYTF
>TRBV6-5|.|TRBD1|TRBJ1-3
TGTGCCAGCAGCCTGGGACAGGGGTACGGAAACACCATATATTTT
CASSLGQGYGNTIYF
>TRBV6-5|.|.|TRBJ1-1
TGTGCCAGCACCTTAGATCCGAACACTGAAGCTTTCTTT
CASTLDPNTEAFF
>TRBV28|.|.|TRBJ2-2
TGTGCCAGCAGTTGGGTAGCCACCGGGGAGCTGTTTTTT
CASSWVATGELFF
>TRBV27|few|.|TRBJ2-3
TGTGCCAGCAGTGACAGGTGGAGCACAGATACGCAGTATTTT
CASSDRWSTDTQYF
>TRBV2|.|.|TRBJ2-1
TGTGCCAGCAAGGCAGGGTTTTTCAATGAGCAGTTCTTC
CASKAGFFNEQFF
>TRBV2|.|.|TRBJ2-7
TGTGCCAGCCTACGGGACACAACCTTCTCCTACGAGCAGTACTTC
CASLRDTTFSYEQYF
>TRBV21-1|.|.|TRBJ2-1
TGTGCCAGCAGCAAAGGGTGCCTAAACAATGAGCAGTTCTTC
CASSKGCLNNEQFF
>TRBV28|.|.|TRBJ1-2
TGTGCCAGCAAACCGACAGACTTCTATGGCTACACCTTC
CASKPTDFYGYTF
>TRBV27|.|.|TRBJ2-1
TGTGCCAGCAGTTTATCGGGGGGCTACAATGAGCAGTTCTTC
CASSLSGGYNEQFF
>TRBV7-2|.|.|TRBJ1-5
TGTGCCAGCAGCTTAGGAGTCGGGGGCAATCAGCCCCAGCATTTT
CASSLGVGGNQPQHF
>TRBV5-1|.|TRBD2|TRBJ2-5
TGCGCCAGCAGCCCCCGATGGACTAGCGGGGAATTAGAGACCCAGTACTTC
CASSPRWTSGELETQYF
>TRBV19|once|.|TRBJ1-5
TGTGCCAGTAGTACAGAAGCGACGACATGGGGAGATAATCAGCCCCAGCATTTT
CASSTEATTWGDNQPQHF
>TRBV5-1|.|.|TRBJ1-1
TGCGCCAGCAACCCCCCCCCAAGGACAGATTATAGTGAAGCTTTCTTT
CASNPPPRTDYSEAFF
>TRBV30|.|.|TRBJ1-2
TGTGCCTGGAGTTATCCATATGTACAGGTTTACTATGGCTACACCTTC
CAWSYPYVQVYYGYTF
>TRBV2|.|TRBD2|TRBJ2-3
TGTGCCAGCAGCGATCCCGGGACGGGAGGAATTGATACGCAGTATTTT
CASSDPGTGGIDTQYF
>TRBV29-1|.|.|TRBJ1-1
TGCAGCGTTGAAGGAGCCGGGAATAGAGCTTTCTTT
CSVEGAGNRAFF
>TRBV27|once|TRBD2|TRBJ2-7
TGTGCCAGCAGTTTACGGAGCGGGACGACGGCCGAGCAGTACTTC
CASSLRSGTTAEQYF